A single sample is the source of the 22 T cell receptor beta chains below, sequenced in a study of human T cells and chemical hapten exposure. As for time point: patch test 2, 6 weeks after DPC sensitization. Described treatment: therapeutic diphenylcyclopropenone sensitization with weekly scalp DPC. One entry per CDR3 protein, called by TCRdb with MiXCR from the RACE reads. The sample includes nearly 55,000 distinct CDR3 sequences, about 10% of them seen just once. Sample: whole blood, taken in connection with sensitization to the hapten diphenylcyclopropenone (DPC). The receptors shown here come from a woman between 45 and 60 years old with alopecia areata. Some clones in this sample may be carry-over from other donors' samples.

J is TRBJ2-7 and V is TRBV20-1; no definite D call. The germline gives CDR1 DFQATT, CDR2 SNEGSKA (reference sequence). There are 13 residues in the CDR3. The ends were cut back, 4 bases at V and 0 bases at J, with 10 bases in the middle. The CDR3 region has the DNA TGCAGTGCTAAAGCCTTGAGCTCCTACGAGCAGTACTTC. This encodes CSAKALSSYEQYF.

The chain is built from TRBV7-2 and TRBJ1-1; 7 bases match TRBD1. There are 13 residues in the CDR3. Germline CDR1 SGHTA, CDR2 FQGNSA. Trimming removed 2 bases from V and 7 bases from J; junction bases left unmatched: 4. The CDR3 bases are TGTGCCAGCAGCTTAAAAGGGGGCATTGAAGCTTTCTTT. Translated, it gives CASSLKGGIEAFF.

This clonotype has a count of ten or more. The chain combines TRBV29-1 with TRBJ1-2, with D perhaps matching TRBD1 (5 bases). The CDR3 has 14 amino acids. CDR1 and CDR2 (germline): SQVTM, ANQGSEA. V was clipped by 3 bases and J by 0 bases, with 11 bases between them. This CDR3 is CSVDVRGANYGYTF. The CDR3, as DNA: TGCAGCGTTGACGTAAGGGGAGCTAACTATGGCTACACCTTC.

This clonotype was seen at least ten times. The chain couples TRBV7-6 to TRBJ1-5; D remains unclear. The germline V and J ends were trimmed by 7 bases and 0 bases, with 13 bases remaining between them. CDR1 and CDR2 from the germline V gene are SGHVS and FNYEAQ. The CDR3 has 15 amino acids. The CDR3 region has the DNA TGTGCCAGCAACCCGGGGTTACGTAGCAATCAGCCCCAGCATTTT. Amino acid sequence: CASNPGLRSNQPQHF. Full variable domain (outside the CDR3, taken from reference TRBV7-6 and TRBJ1-5): GAGVSQSPRYKVTKRGQDVALRCDPISGHVSLYWYRQALGQGPEFLTYFNYEAQQDKSGLPNDRFSAERPEGSISTLTIQRTEQRDSAMYRCASNPGLRSNQPQHFGDGTRLSIL.

This clonotype was observed a handful of times. The CDR3 nucleotides read TGTGCCAGCAGTTTAACAGCGGGACTTAAAGCCTACGAGCAGTACTTC. This gives the protein CASSLTAGLKAYEQYF. V usage is TRBV12-3 or TRBV12-4 and J usage is TRBJ2-7, with 7 bases fitting TRBD2. V lost 2 bases, J lost 2 bases, and 9 bases stayed unmatched. CDR3 length: 16 amino acids.

Remarks on this clonotype: A much larger clone lies one base from this, so it may be a read error. V is TRBV7-2 and J is TRBJ1-6; no definite D call. The CDR3 loop spans 15 amino acids. Trimming cost V 5 bases and J 0 bases, with 8 bases left between them. The germline V gene encodes CDR1 SGHTA and CDR2 FQGNSA. The CDR3: CASSMQSSYNSPLHF. CDR3 bases: TGTGCCAGCAGCATGCAGAGCTCCTATAATTCACCCCTCCACTTT. The complete variable domain, with remaining parts taken from reference TRBV7-2 and TRBJ1-6, reads GAGVSQSPSNKVTEKGKDVELRCDPISGHTALYWYRQSLGQGLEFLIYFQGNSAPDKSGLPSDRFSAERTGGSVSTLTIQRTQQEDSAVYLCASSMQSSYNSPLHFGNGTRLTVT.

This clonotype was picked up many times. This rearrangement joins TRBV6-5 to TRBJ1-1, with D unresolved. The ends were cut back, 0 bases at V and 0 bases at J, with 8 bases in the middle. The CDR3 contains 15 residues. CDR1 and CDR2 (germline): MNHEY, SVGAGI. The CDR3 is CASSYSPVMNTEAFF. The DNA for the CDR3 is TGTGCCAGCAGTTACTCGCCCGTAATGAACACTGAAGCTTTCTTT.

This clonotype showed up many times. The chain carries TRBV28 and TRBJ2-6; D gene unclear. Germline CDR1 MDHEN, CDR2 SYDVKM. The CDR3 covers 15 residues. Trimming pared 3 bases from V and 0 bases from J, leaving 6 bases between. CDR3 loop: CASSLVGSGANVLTF. The CDR3, as DNA: TGTGCCAGCAGTTTGGTCGGCTCTGGGGCCAACGTCCTGACTTTC.

With respect to this clonotype: The missing conserved phenylalanine or tryptophan at the end of this CDR3 makes a read error likely. The chain's CDR3 is CASRALQGGEQYL. For the CDR3, the DNA is TGTGCCAGCAGGGCCCTACAGGGGGGAGAGCAGTACCTC. V and J are TRBV27 and TRBJ2-7; 8 bases line up with TRBD1. This CDR3 is built from 13 residues. Losses at the gene ends were 6 bases for V and 7 bases for J; bases not matched to a gene: 8. Per germline, CDR1 MNHEY and CDR2 SMNVEV (reference sequence).

Ten or more counts support this clonotype. The genes are TRBV7-2 and TRBJ2-1; 9 nucleotides align to TRBD2. J lost 7 bases, V lost 3 bases, and 13 bases had no gene match. This CDR3 spans 17 amino acids. CDR1 and CDR2 from the germline V gene are SGHTA and FQGNSA. In nucleotides, the CDR3 is TGTGCCAGCAGCTTGCGTAGCGGGGGACGAGTTATGAATGAGCAGTTCTTC. It yields the protein CASSLRSGGRVMNEQFF. Variable domain in full (rest from reference TRBV7-2 and TRBJ2-1): GAGVSQSPSNKVTEKGKDVELRCDPISGHTALYWYRQSLGQGLEFLIYFQGNSAPDKSGLPSDRFSAERTGGSVSTLTIQRTQQEDSAVYLCASSLRSGGRVMNEQFFGPGTRLTVL.

This clonotype was counted a few times. This chain joins TRBV12-3 or TRBV12-4 and TRBJ2-2; no definite D call. Deletions cut 6 bases from V and 2 bases from J, with 4 bases between. This CDR3 contains 12 residues. The CDR3 region has the DNA TGTGCCAGCAGCGGAAACACCGGGGAGCTGTTTTTT. It encodes CASSGNTGELFF.

This clonotype has a count of ten or more. This rearrangement joins TRBV6-4 to TRBJ1-1; no firm D call. Germline CDR1 reads MRHNA; CDR2 reads SNTAGT. The germline V and J ends were trimmed by 0 bases and 8 bases, with 4 bases remaining between them. The CDR3 is 11 amino acids. CDR3 sequence reads: CASSDSGEAFF. CDR3 DNA: TGTGCCAGCAGTGACTCCGGGGAAGCTTTCTTT.

This clonotype came up a few times. Because it lacks the conserved phenylalanine or tryptophan at the end, this CDR3 is likely a read error. The limits of the CDR3 on the DNA are not certain, so only TCRdb's listed CDR3 is given. The V call is TRBV7-9, the J call TRBJ1-2; the table's D call of TRBD1 was not tested on the DNA. The CDR3 is 11 amino acids long, termini counted. Germline V gene lookup returns CDR1 SEHNR and CDR2 FQNEAQ (reference sequence). The CDR3 spells CASSPPGHPPN.

This clonotype was counted many times. The genes are TRBV6-5 and TRBJ2-7; D is perhaps TRBD1 (6 bases). Germline lookup yields CDR1 MNHEY and CDR2 SVGAGI. The CDR3 extends over 15 amino acids. V was shortened by 0 bases and J by 2 bases, with 11 bases between the two germline ends. Written as DNA, the CDR3 is TGTGCCAGCAGTTACTCCGGGGACATTCCCTACGAGCAGTACTTC. Translated, it gives CASSYSGDIPYEQYF.

This chain joins TRBV3-1 and TRBJ1-1; D is ambiguous. Per germline, CDR1 LGHDT and CDR2 YNNKEL (reference sequence). The V gene lost 0 bases and the J gene lost 11 bases, with 13 bases spanning the gap. CDR3 size: 13 residues. In DNA form, the CDR3 reads TGTGCCAGCAGCCAAGAATTTAGGTTGGGGGCTTTCTTT. Translation gives CASSQEFRLGAFF.

This clonotype has just a few counts. The DNA for the CDR3 is TGTGCCAGCAGCGGGTCGACCCCAGGTCTACCCTACAATGAGCAGTTCTTC. Its translation is CASSGSTPGLPYNEQFF. V gene TRBV7-2 combines with J gene TRBJ2-1; no definite D call. V shed 5 bases and J shed 2 bases, with 19 bases lying between them. Per the germline V gene, CDR1 is SGHTA and CDR2 is FQGNSA. This CDR3 spans 17 amino acids.

This clonotype was seen only a few times. The rearrangement uses TRBV3-1 and TRBJ2-7; D gene unclear. The CDR3 has 12 amino acids. V shed 4 bases and J shed 3 bases, with 7 bases lying between them. Germline loops: CDR1 LGHDT, CDR2 YNNKEL (reference sequence). The CDR3: CASSRINYEQYF. The CDR3 nucleotides read TGTGCCAGCAGCCGGATCAACTACGAGCAGTACTTC.

V is TRBV6-6 and J is TRBJ1-1; the match to TRBD1 covers 9 bases. Germline CDR1 MNHNY, CDR2 SVGAGI (reference sequence). V shed 6 bases and J 5 bases; nucleotides not matched to a gene: 7. This CDR3 spans 14 amino acids. CDR3 protein: CASRTTGGTTEAFF. The CDR3 DNA is TGTGCCAGCAGGACAACAGGGGGCACAACTGAAGCTTTCTTT.

This clonotype occurred many times. The chain employs TRBV6-6 and TRBJ2-7, with 11 bases that match TRBD2. CDR1 MNHNY and CDR2 SVGAGI come from the germline V gene (reference sequence). The CDR3 sequence is 16 residues long. Trimming took 2 bases from V and 2 from J; bases not matched to a gene: 5. The CDR3 DNA sequence: TGTGCCAGCAGTTACACTAGCGGGAGAAGTACCTACGAGCAGTACTTC. It yields the protein CASSYTSGRSTYEQYF.

V is TRBV18 and J is TRBJ1-3; possible D gene TRBD1, 5 bases. This CDR3 region has 15 residues. Looked up from germline, CDR1 is KGHSH and CDR2 is LQKENI. V lost 2 bases and J lost 4, with 12 bases in between. CDR3 DNA sequence: TGTGCCAGCTCACCAATCCGGGACGCCGGAAACACCATATATTTT. Translation: CASSPIRDAGNTIYF.

This clonotype was seen at least ten times. This chain uses TRBV29-1 with TRBJ2-5; unclear D gene. Germline CDR1 and CDR2: SQVTM and ANQGSEA. The length of the CDR3 is 13 residues. The germline V and J ends were trimmed by 2 bases and 6 bases, with 13 bases remaining between them. The CDR3 spells CSVERLGKQTQYF. CDR3 nucleotide sequence: TGCAGCGTTGAAAGGCTAGGGAAACAGACCCAGTACTTC.

With respect to this clonotype: It may be a read error: a sequence one base away is much more abundant. The rearrangement uses TRBV12-3 or TRBV12-4 and TRBJ1-4; possibly TRBD1 for D (5 bases). The V end was cut by 0 bases, the J end by 4 bases, with 18 bases between. This CDR3 is 18 amino acids long. The CDR3 nucleotides read TGTGCCAGCAGTTTAGCGCTGTGGCAGGGTGGGGTTAATGAAAAACTGTTTTTT. As protein: CASSLALWQGGVNEKLFF.